The clone carrying this T cell receptor (beta chain) was recorded at least ten times. Its antigen is unidentified. Germline CDR1 is SGHTA and CDR2 is FQGNSA. The CDR3 length is 15 residues. V was pared by 5 bases and J by 2 bases, with 8 bases of the junction left unmatched. The sample belongs to a study of T cell repertoires in cytomegalovirus infection. Study information: Public TCR beta signatures marked donors with CMV infection and the matching HLA.

Each CDR3 protein gets one entry after TCRdb re-called the reads with MiXCR. In the table there are 200,000 to 250,000 distinct CDR3 sequences, approximately 7% of which are singletons. Points from the study as a whole: HLA-C-restricted TCR beta clonotypes specific for CMV led the ex vivo response.

This chain joins TRBV7-2 and TRBJ2-5; 7 bases align to TRBD1. The receptor was isolated from a human donor in good health (CMV status not recorded). Some clones in this sample may be carry-over from other donors' samples. The specimen sequenced was PBMCs. CDR3 region: CASSTWRTGQETQYF. CDR3 coding DNA: TGTGCCAGCAGCACCTGGAGGACAGGACAAGAGACCCAGTACTTC.